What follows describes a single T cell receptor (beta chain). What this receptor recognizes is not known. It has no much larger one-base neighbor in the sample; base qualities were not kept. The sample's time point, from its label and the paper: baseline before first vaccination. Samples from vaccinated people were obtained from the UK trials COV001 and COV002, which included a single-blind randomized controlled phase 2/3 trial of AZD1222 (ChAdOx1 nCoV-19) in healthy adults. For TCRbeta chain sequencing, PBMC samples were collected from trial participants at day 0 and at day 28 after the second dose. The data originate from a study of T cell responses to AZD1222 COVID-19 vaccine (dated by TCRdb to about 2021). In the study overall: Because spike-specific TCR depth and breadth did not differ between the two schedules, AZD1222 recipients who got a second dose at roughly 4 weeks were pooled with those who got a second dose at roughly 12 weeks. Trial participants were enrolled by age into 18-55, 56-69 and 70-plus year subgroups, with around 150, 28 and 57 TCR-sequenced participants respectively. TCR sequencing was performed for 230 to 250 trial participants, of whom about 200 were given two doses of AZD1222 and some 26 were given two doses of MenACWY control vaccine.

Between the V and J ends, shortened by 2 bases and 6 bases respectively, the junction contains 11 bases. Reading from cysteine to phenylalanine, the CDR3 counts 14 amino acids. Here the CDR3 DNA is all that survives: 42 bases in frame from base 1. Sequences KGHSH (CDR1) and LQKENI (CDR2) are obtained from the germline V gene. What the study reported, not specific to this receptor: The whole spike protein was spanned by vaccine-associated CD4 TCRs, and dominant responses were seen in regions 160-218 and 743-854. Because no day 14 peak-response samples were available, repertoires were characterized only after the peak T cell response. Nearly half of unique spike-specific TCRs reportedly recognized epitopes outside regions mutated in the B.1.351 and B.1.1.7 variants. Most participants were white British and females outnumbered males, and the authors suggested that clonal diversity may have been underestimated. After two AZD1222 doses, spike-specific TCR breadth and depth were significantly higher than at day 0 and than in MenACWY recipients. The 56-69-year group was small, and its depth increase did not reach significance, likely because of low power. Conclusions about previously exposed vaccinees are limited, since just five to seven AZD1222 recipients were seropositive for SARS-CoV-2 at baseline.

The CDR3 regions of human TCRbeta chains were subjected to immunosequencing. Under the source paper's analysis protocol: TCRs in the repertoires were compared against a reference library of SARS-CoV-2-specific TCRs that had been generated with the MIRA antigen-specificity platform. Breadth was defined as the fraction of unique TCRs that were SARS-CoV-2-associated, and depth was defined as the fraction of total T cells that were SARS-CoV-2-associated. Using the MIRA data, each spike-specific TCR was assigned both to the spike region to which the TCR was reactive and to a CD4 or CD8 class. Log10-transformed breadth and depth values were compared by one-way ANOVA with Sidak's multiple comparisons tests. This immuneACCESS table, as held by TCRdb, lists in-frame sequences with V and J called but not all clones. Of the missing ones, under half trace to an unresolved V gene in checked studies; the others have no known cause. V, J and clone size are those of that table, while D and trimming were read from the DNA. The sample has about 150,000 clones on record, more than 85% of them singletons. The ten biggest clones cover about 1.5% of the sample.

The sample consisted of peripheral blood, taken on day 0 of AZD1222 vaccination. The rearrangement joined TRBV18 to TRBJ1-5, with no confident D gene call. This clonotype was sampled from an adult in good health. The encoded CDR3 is CASSPSGFGQPQHF. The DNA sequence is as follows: TGTGCCAGCTCACCATCAGGATTTGGTCAGCCCCAGCATTTT.